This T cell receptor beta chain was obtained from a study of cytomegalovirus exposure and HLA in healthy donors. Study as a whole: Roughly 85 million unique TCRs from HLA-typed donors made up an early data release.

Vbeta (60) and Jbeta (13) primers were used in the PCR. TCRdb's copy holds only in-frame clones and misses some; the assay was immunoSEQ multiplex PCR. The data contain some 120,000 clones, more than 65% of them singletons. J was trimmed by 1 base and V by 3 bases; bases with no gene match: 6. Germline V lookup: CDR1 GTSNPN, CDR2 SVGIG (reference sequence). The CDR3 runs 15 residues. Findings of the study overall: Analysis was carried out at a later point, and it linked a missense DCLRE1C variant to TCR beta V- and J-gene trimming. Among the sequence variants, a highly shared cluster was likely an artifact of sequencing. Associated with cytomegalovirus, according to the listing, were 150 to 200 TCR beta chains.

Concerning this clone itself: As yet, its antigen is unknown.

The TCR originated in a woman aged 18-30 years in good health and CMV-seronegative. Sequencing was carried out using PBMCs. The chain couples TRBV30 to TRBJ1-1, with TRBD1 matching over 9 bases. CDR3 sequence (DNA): TGTGCCTGGAGAAATGGGACAGGGACGAACACTGAAGCTTTCTTT. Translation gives CAWRNGTGTNTEAFF.